These 24 T cell receptor beta chains were all obtained from the same sample, sequenced in a study of T cell responses to AZD1222 COVID-19 vaccine. The repertoire was sequenced with immunoSEQ multiplex PCR; TCRdb's copy has only in-frame clones and lacks some. Among around 84,000 clones listed, 70% to 90% were seen once. This material consisted of peripheral blood, taken on day 0 of AZD1222 vaccination. These receptors were taken from an adult in good health.

The chain couples TRBV6-2 or TRBV6-3 to TRBJ2-3, with D perhaps TRBD1 (5 bases). The CDR3 runs 15 residues. V was cut by 6 bases and J by 1 base, with 14 bases left in between. Germline lookup yields CDR1 MNHEY and CDR2 SVGEGT. CDR3 DNA sequence: TGTGCCAGCAGCCGAAGGGGCCAAGGCACAGATACGCAGTATTTT. It encodes CASSRRGQGTDTQYF.

This chain connects TRBV28 to TRBJ1-5; 7 bases are a match to TRBD1. Trimming at V came to 6 bases and at J to 7 bases, leaving 15 bases not matched to a gene. The CDR3 runs 16 residues. Germline CDR1 reads MDHEN; CDR2 reads SYDVKM. The CDR3 nucleotides read TGTGCCAGCAGCTCGCTGACAGGGAGGCCGGGCCAGCCCCAGCATTTT. Translating it yields CASSSLTGRPGQPQHF. Full variable domain (missing parts from reference TRBV28 and TRBJ1-5): DVKVTQSSRYLVKRTGEKVFLECVQDMDHENMFWYRQDPGLGLRLIYFSYDVKMKEKGDIPEGYSVSREKKERFSLILESASTNQTSMYLCASSSLTGRPGQPQHFGDGTRLSIL.

This chain uses TRBV18 with TRBJ1-6; D gene ambiguous. The V end was cut by 0 bases, the J end by 14 bases, with 14 bases between. The CDR3 is 14 residues long. Germline loops: CDR1 KGHSH, CDR2 LQKENI. CDR3 DNA sequence: TGTGCCAGCTCACCACCAAATGACGGAACATCCCTCCACTTT. Translated, it gives CASSPPNDGTSLHF. Filled out from reference TRBV18 and TRBJ1-6, the complete variable domain reads NAGVMQNPRHLVRRRGQEARLRCSPMKGHSHVYWYRQLPEEGLKFMVYLQKENIIDESGMPKERFSAEFPKEGPSILRIQQVVRGDSAAYFCASSPPNDGTSLHFGNGTRLTVT.

The V gene is TRBV5-1, the J gene TRBJ2-5; TRBD1 agrees at 10 bases. The CDR3 spans 15 residues. Germline-derived CDR1 and CDR2 are SGHRS and YFSETQ. V trimming: 4 bases; J trimming: 2 bases; junction bases outside the gene matches: 5. The CDR3 coding sequence is TGCGCCAGCAGCGCGACAGGGGGCTGGCAAGAGACCCAGTACTTC. It yields the protein CASSATGGWQETQYF.

The chain joins TRBV6-5 to TRBJ1-1; unclear D gene. The CDR3 length is 14 residues. CDR1 is MNHEY, CDR2 SVGAGI, per germline. Trimming left V 7 bases short and J 4 bases short, with 16 bases between. CDR3 DNA sequence: TGTGCCAGCACCAAGGCGGTTGGGAGCACTGAAGCTTTCTTT. Its protein is CASTKAVGSTEAFF.

V gene TRBV27 combines with J gene TRBJ1-5; no definite D call. The CDR3 runs to 14 residues. The V gene's germline CDR1 is MNHEY and CDR2 SMNVEV (reference sequence). Trimming removed 2 bases at V and 7 bases at J, with 12 bases between. Here the CDR3 reads CASSLDVLSQPQHF. The CDR3 region has the DNA TGTGCCAGCAGTTTAGACGTATTGTCGCAGCCCCAGCATTTT.

The J gene is TRBJ1-1, the V gene TRBV28; D is uncertain. The CDR3 has 13 amino acids. V lost 0 bases and J lost 7, with 9 bases in between. Germline loops: CDR1 MDHEN, CDR2 SYDVKM. The CDR3 here is CASSLWQPREAFF. DNA for the CDR3: TGTGCCAGCAGTTTATGGCAGCCCCGTGAAGCTTTCTTT. Full variable domain (outside the CDR3, taken from reference TRBV28 and TRBJ1-1): DVKVTQSSRYLVKRTGEKVFLECVQDMDHENMFWYRQDPGLGLRLIYFSYDVKMKEKGDIPEGYSVSREKKERFSLILESASTNQTSMYLCASSLWQPREAFFGQGTRLTVV.

The J gene is TRBJ2-7, the V gene TRBV6-2 or TRBV6-3; a weak D match, TRBD1 (6 bases). This CDR3 is 13 amino acids long. Germline CDR1 is MNHEY and CDR2 is SVGEGT. Trimming took off 2 bases at V and 1 base at J, with 6 bases between the two ends. The CDR3 spells CASSYGQSYEQYF. The CDR3 DNA is TGTGCCAGCAGTTACGGACAGTCCTACGAGCAGTACTTC.

The V gene is TRBV7-2, the J gene TRBJ2-6, with D hard to call. The CDR3 spans 15 residues. V dropped 2 bases and J dropped 0 bases, with 5 bases sitting between them. Germline CDR1 and CDR2: SGHTA and FQGNSA. CDR3 sequence (DNA): TGTGCCAGCAGCTTATCAGGCTCTGGGGCCAACGTCCTGACTTTC. Translated: CASSLSGSGANVLTF.

The chain links TRBV6-4 to TRBJ2-1; D is undetermined. CDR3 size: 16 residues. The V gene's germline CDR1 is MRHNA and CDR2 SNTAGT. Trimming cost V 4 bases and J 8 bases, with 21 bases left between them. The CDR3 protein is CASSVSATLPGHEQFF. CDR3 nucleotides: TGTGCCAGCAGTGTTTCGGCTACTCTACCCGGACATGAGCAGTTCTTC.

There are a few counts of this clone. The rearrangement joins TRBV5-6 to TRBJ2-5; D gene uncertain. The CDR3 has 15 amino acids. Between the trimmed V and J ends, which lost 0 bases and 0 bases, there was a span of 9 bases. Per germline, CDR1 SGHDT and CDR2 YYEEEE. The CDR3 sequence: CASSLVRLNQETQYF. CDR3 DNA: TGTGCCAGCAGCTTGGTCCGGCTTAACCAAGAGACCCAGTACTTC.

This clone turned up a few times. This chain connects TRBV3-1 (or the pseudogene TRBV3-2) to TRBJ2-1; 8 bases fit TRBD1. This CDR3 region has 17 residues. The J segment lost 0 bases and the V segment lost 3 bases, leaving 7 bases of the junction unmatched. Germline V gene data show CDR1 as LGHDT and CDR2 as YNNKEL (reference sequence). The CDR3: CASSQRRTGSSYNEQFF. CDR3 sequence (DNA): TGTGCCAGCAGCCAGAGAAGGACAGGGAGCTCCTACAATGAGCAGTTCTTC.

This clone appeared a few times. The chain recombines TRBV9 with TRBJ1-2, with a tentative D call TRBD1 (6 bases). Germline V gene sequence: CDR1 SGDLS, CDR2 YYNGEE. The CDR3 has 14 amino acids. The V end lost 0 bases, the J end lost 8 bases, and 14 bases lay between the germline ends. The CDR3 here is CASSVGSGGRGYTF. The CDR3 DNA reads TGTGCCAGCAGCGTAGGGTCCGGGGGCCGGGGCTACACCTTC.

This sequence joins TRBV4-1 and TRBJ2-7, with TRBD2 identical over 7 bases. CDR1 and CDR2 (germline): MGHRA, YSYEKL. This CDR3 has 13 amino acids. Trimming removed 1 base from V and 6 bases from J; junction bases left unmatched: 3. The CDR3 sequence is CASSQAGGGEQYF. The CDR3 DNA sequence: TGCGCCAGCAGCCAAGCGGGCGGGGGCGAGCAGTACTTC.

The rearrangement joins TRBV6-2 or TRBV6-3 to TRBJ2-7, with 9 bases aligning to TRBD2. Per the germline V gene, CDR1 is MNHEY and CDR2 is SVGEGT. Unmatched junction bases numbered 9, after V lost 5 bases and J lost 4 bases. This CDR3 comprises 15 residues. CDR3 protein: CASSRVAGGSYEQYF. The CDR3 nucleotides are TGTGCCAGCAGTCGCGTTGCGGGAGGGTCTTACGAGCAGTACTTC.

This clone has only a few counts. The V call is TRBV9, the J call TRBJ1-5; weak D call: TRBD1 (6 bases). CDR1 is SGDLS and CDR2 is YYNGEE in the germline V gene. CDR3 length equals 17 residues. The V gene lost 4 bases and the J gene lost 0 bases, with 17 bases spanning the gap. CDR3 coding DNA: TGTGCCAGCAGCTCCCGAGGGGGGGGTTATAGCAATCAGCCCCAGCATTTT. Translating gives CASSSRGGGYSNQPQHF.

The V and J genes are TRBV4-2 and TRBJ1-1; 9 nucleotides match TRBD1. CDR1 and CDR2 from the germline V gene are LGHNA and YNFKEQ. The V and J ends lost 0 bases and 8 bases, in that order; junction bases with no gene match: 4. This CDR3 region has 14 residues. The CDR3 spells CASSQEWDRVEAFF. The CDR3 DNA sequence: TGTGCCAGCAGCCAAGAATGGGACAGGGTCGAAGCTTTCTTT.

The V gene is TRBV2, the J gene TRBJ1-5, with 9 bases aligning to TRBD1. Germline CDR1 is SNHLY and CDR2 is FYNNEI. Trimming took 11 bases from V and 6 from J; bases not matched to a gene: 14. This CDR3 spans 15 amino acids. This CDR3 is CAGSRDRDGGQPQHF. DNA for the CDR3: TGTGCCGGATCCCGGGACAGGGATGGGGGTCAGCCCCAGCATTTT.

The chain combines TRBV29-1 with TRBJ1-1; 9 nucleotides align to TRBD1. The CDR3 loop spans 14 amino acids. V lost 0 bases to trimming and J lost 6 bases; unmatched junction nucleotides: 5. In germline, CDR1 is SQVTM, CDR2 ANQGSEA. CDR3 region: CSVEDRGTGPEAFF. The CDR3 region has the DNA TGCAGCGTTGAAGATCGCGGGACAGGGCCTGAAGCTTTCTTT.

V is TRBV28 and J is TRBJ2-5; D assignment may be TRBD1 or TRBD2 (5 bases each). Germline V gene lookup returns CDR1 MDHEN and CDR2 SYDVKM. The CDR3 spans 14 residues. V lost 8 bases and J lost 0, with 13 bases in between. The CDR3 region is CASEFGDHQETQYF. For the CDR3, the DNA is TGTGCCAGCGAATTTGGGGACCACCAAGAGACCCAGTACTTC.

The V gene is TRBV29-1, the J gene TRBJ2-1; no reliable D call. The CDR3 is 13 residues long. Trimming took 1 base from V and 3 from J, leaving 7 bases between them. Germline CDR1 reads SQVTM; CDR2 reads ANQGSEA. The CDR3 nucleotides are TGCAGCGTTGAAGGTTGGGTCTACAATGAGCAGTTCTTC. Translation gives CSVEGWVYNEQFF.

V is TRBV27 and J is TRBJ1-5; 7 bases align to TRBD1. The CDR3 runs 14 residues. Germline V gene sequence: CDR1 MNHEY, CDR2 SMNVEV (reference sequence). The trim removed 5 bases at V and 4 bases at J, leaving 5 bases unmatched. Here the CDR3 reads CASSPPGQNQPQHF. CDR3 nucleotides: TGTGCCAGCAGTCCCCCGGGACAGAATCAGCCCCAGCATTTT.

Note on this clone: Other DNA sequences in the sample encode the same CDR3. DNA of the CDR3: TGTGCCAGCAGTGCAGAAACACTGGCGGGAGGGGGCAATGAGCAGTTCTTC. Translating gives CASSAETLAGGGNEQFF. The chain has TRBV6-2 or TRBV6-3 and TRBJ2-1; 9 bases match TRBD2. Germline V CDR1 and CDR2: MNHEY, SVGEGT. The V segment lost 5 bases and the J segment 6 bases; nucleotides outside the gene matches: 14. The CDR3 covers 17 residues.

J is TRBJ2-7 and V is TRBV11-3, with no clear D. The CDR3 has 13 residues. CDR1 and CDR2 from the germline V gene are SGHNT and YENEEA. V lost 2 bases and J lost 6, with 11 bases in between. The CDR3 coding sequence is TGTGCCAGCAGCTTAACCGAATTGGGCGAGCAGTACTTC. Its protein product is CASSLTELGEQYF.